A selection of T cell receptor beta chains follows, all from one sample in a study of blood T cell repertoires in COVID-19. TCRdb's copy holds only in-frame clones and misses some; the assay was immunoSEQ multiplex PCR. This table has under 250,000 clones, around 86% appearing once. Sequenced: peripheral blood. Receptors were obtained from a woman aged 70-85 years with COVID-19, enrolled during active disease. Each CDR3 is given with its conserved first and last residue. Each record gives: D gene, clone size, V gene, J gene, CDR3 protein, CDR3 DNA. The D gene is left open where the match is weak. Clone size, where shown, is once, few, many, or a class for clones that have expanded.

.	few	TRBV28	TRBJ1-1	CASSSRQGERDTEAFF	TGTGCCAGCAGTTCACGGCAGGGCGAGCGGGACACTGAAGCTTTCTTT
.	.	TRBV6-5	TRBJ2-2	CASIKNNEAGELFF	TGTGCCAGCATAAAAAACAATGAGGCCGGGGAGCTGTTTTTT
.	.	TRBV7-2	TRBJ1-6	CASSFPNSPLHF	TGTGCCAGCAGCTTCCCGAATTCACCCCTCCACTTT
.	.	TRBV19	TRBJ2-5	CASSIVTGGVQETQYF	TGTGCCAGTAGTATCGTCACTGGAGGGGTACAAGAGACCCAGTACTTC
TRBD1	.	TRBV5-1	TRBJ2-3	CASKDRDTDTQYF	TGCGCCAGCAAGGACAGGGACACAGATACGCAGTATTTT
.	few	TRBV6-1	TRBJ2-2	CASSEVRTGELFF	TGTGCCAGCAGTGAAGTCAGAACCGGGGAGCTGTTTTTT
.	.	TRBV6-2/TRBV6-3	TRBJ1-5	CASSYGGFQPQHF	TGTGCCAGCAGTTACGGGGGGTTTCAGCCCCAGCATTTT
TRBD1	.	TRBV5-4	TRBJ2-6	CASSSPRDRGSEANVLTF	TGTGCCAGCAGCTCGCCCCGGGACAGGGGATCCGAGGCCAACGTCCTGACTTTC
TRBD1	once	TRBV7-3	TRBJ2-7	CASSLTGGRIYEQYF	TGTGCCAGCAGCTTGACAGGGGGTAGAATCTACGAGCAGTACTTC
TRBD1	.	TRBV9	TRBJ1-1	CASSFRDRDGTEAFF	TGTGCCAGCAGCTTCCGGGACAGGGACGGGACTGAAGCTTTCTTT
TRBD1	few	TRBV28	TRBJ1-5	CASSSATGAHQPQHF	TGTGCCAGCAGTTCCGCAACAGGGGCCCATCAGCCCCAGCATTTT
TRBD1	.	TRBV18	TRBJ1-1	CASSQQGSAEAFF	TGTGCCAGCTCCCAACAGGGGTCGGCTGAAGCTTTCTTT
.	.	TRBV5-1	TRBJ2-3	CASGYGQPGHTDTQYF	TGCGCCAGCGGTTATGGACAGCCGGGGCACACAGATACGCAGTATTTT
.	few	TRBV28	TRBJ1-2	CASSGRRLDGYTF	TGTGCCAGCAGCGGCAGGCGCCTGGATGGCTACACCTTC
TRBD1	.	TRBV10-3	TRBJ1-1	CAIGDRNTEAFF	TGTGCCATAGGGGACAGAAACACTGAAGCTTTCTTT
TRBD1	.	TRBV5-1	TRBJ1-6	CASSQGGQGGGSPLHF	TGCGCCAGCAGCCAGGGAGGACAGGGTGGAGGTTCACCCCTCCACTTT
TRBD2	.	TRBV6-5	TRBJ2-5	CASRPLAEQETQYF	TGTGCCAGCAGGCCACTAGCGGAACAAGAGACCCAGTACTTC
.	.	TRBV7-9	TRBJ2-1	CASSPKRRLSYNEQFF	TGTGCCAGCAGCCCAAAAAGGCGGCTCTCCTACAATGAGCAGTTCTTC
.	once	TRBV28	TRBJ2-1	CASRRTGSAYNEQFF	TGTGCCAGCAGGCGAACAGGGAGCGCCTACAATGAGCAGTTCTTC
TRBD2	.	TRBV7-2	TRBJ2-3	CASSVSGRAWDTQYF	TGTGCCAGCAGCGTTAGCGGGAGGGCCTGGGATACGCAGTATTTT
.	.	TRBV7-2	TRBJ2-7	CASSLGWQKSYEQYF	TGTGCCAGCAGCTTAGGATGGCAGAAATCCTACGAGCAGTACTTC
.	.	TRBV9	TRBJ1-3	CASSVGGRGLSGNTIYF	TGTGCCAGCAGCGTAGGCGGCAGGGGCCTCTCTGGAAACACCATATATTTT
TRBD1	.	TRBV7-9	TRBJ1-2	CASSLRQGYGYTF	TGTGCCAGCAGTTTAAGACAGGGGTATGGCTACACCTTC
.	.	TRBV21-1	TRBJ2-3	CASSKGELAGGPPSTDTQYF	TGTGCCAGCAGCAAAGGGGAGCTAGCGGGAGGGCCTCCCAGTACAGATACGCAGTATTTT
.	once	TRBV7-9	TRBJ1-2	CASSPRRDRNYGYTF	TGTGCCAGCAGCCCCCGGAGAGATCGTAACTATGGCTACACCTTC
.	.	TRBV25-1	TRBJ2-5	CASSEAGFQETQYF	TGTGCCAGCAGTGAAGCGGGGTTCCAAGAGACCCAGTACTTC
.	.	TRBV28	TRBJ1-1	CASRRQLNTEAFF	TGTGCCAGCAGACGACAGCTAAACACTGAAGCTTTCTTT
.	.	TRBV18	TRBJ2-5	CASSPKRTQETQYF	TGTGCCAGCTCACCAAAGCGGACCCAAGAGACCCAGTACTTC
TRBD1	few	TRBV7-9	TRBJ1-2	CASSPAGTANYGYTF	TGTGCCAGCAGCCCCGCCGGGACAGCTAACTATGGCTACACCTTC
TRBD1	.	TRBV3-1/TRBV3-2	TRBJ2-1	CASSQWDREGNEQFF	TGTGCCAGCAGCCAATGGGACAGGGAGGGGAATGAGCAGTTCTTC
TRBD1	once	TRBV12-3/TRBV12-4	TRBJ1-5	CASSQGAQPQHF	TGTGCCAGCAGCCAGGGGGCTCAGCCCCAGCATTTT
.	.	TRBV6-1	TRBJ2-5	CASSEWAGRETQYF	TGTGCCAGCAGTGAATGGGCAGGGCGGGAGACCCAGTACTTC
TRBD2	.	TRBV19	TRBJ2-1	CASSKLADSYNEQFF	TGTGCCAGTAGTAAACTAGCGGACTCCTACAATGAGCAGTTCTTC
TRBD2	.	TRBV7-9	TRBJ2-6	CASSATPGGRRPGANVLTF	TGTGCCAGCAGCGCAACCCCCGGCGGGAGAAGGCCTGGGGCCAACGTCCTGACTTTC
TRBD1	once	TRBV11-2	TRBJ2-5	CASSPTGGYTGETQYF	TGTGCCAGCAGCCCCACAGGGGGTTACACCGGAGAGACCCAGTACTTC
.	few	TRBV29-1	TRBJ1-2	CSVLFNSVEGYTF	TGCAGCGTGTTATTTAACAGTGTAGAAGGCTACACCTTC
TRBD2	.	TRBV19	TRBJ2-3	CASSITRTSGSSSQADTQYF	TGTGCCAGTAGTATCACCCGGACTAGCGGGAGTTCAAGTCAGGCAGATACGCAGTATTTT
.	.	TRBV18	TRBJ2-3	CASSPQVSVSNTDTQYF	TGTGCCAGCTCACCACAAGTTTCAGTCTCAAACACAGATACGCAGTATTTT
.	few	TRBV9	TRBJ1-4	CASSLRGDEKLFF	TGTGCCAGCAGCCTCCGGGGGGATGAAAAACTGTTTTTT
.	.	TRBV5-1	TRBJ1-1	CASSFAAGNTEAFF	TGCGCCAGCAGCTTCGCAGCGGGGAACACTGAAGCTTTCTTT
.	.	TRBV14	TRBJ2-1	CASTPFSGGEQFF	TGTGCCAGCACACCGTTCTCAGGAGGGGAGCAGTTCTTC
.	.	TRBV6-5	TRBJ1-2	CAIWAENYGYTF	TGTGCCATCTGGGCAGAGAACTATGGCTACACCTTC
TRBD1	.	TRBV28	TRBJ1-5	CASSSGQGVNQPQHF	TGTGCCAGCAGTTCGGGACAGGGGGTCAATCAGCCCCAGCATTTT
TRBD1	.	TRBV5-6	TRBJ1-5	CASSKRQGAVNQPQHF	TGTGCCAGCAGCAAACGACAGGGGGCAGTCAATCAGCCCCAGCATTTT
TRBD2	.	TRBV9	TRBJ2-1	CASSPLGRENEQFF	TGTGCCAGCAGCCCCTTGGGGCGGGAGAATGAGCAGTTCTTC
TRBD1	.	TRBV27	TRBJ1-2	CASSPRGQGAKYGYTF	TGTGCCAGCAGTCCTAGGGGGCAGGGGGCAAAATATGGCTACACCTTC
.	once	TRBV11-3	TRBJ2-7	CASSSAQGYEQYF	TGTGCCAGCAGTTCAGCCCAGGGCTACGAGCAGTACTTC
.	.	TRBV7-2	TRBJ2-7	CASSSQASYEQYF	TGTGCCAGCAGCTCCCAAGCCTCCTACGAGCAGTACTTC
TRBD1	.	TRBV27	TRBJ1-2	CASSKPGQYGYTF	TGTGCCAGCAGTAAACCGGGACAGTATGGCTACACCTTC
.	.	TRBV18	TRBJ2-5	CASSPPIIREKTQYF	TGTGCCAGCTCACCACCGATTATCCGGGAGAAGACCCAGTACTTC
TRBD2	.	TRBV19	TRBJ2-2	CASSKRGGSSIGELFF	TGTGCCAGTAGTAAAAGGGGCGGGAGTTCGATCGGGGAGCTGTTTTTT